Listed here are 27 T cell receptor beta chains from one sample, sequenced in a study of T cells in narcolepsy. TCRdb's copy holds only in-frame clones and misses some; the assay was immunoSEQ multiplex PCR. The sample lists about 27,000 clones, around four fifths occurring once. Sequences were obtained from CD45RA- memory CD4+ T cells from PBMCs. These receptors originate from a human donor with narcolepsy.

The chain carries TRBV11-3 and TRBJ2-5, with D unresolved. CDR3 length: 13 residues. V was shortened by 3 bases and J by 2 bases, with 7 bases between the two germline ends. Germline CDR1 is SGHNT and CDR2 is YENEEA. The chain's CDR3 is CASSFRRQETQYF. For the CDR3, the DNA is TGTGCCAGCAGCTTTAGACGGCAAGAGACCCAGTACTTC.

The chain carries TRBV28 and TRBJ2-7; D ambiguous. Germline CDR1 MDHEN, CDR2 SYDVKM. The CDR3 is 12 amino acids. Trimming removed 2 bases from V and 3 bases from J, with 5 bases in between. Written as DNA, the CDR3 is TGTGCCAGCAGTTTAAGTTACTACGAGCAGTACTTC. This sequence encodes CASSLSYYEQYF.

The genes are TRBV28 and TRBJ1-1; D unresolved. CDR1 and CDR2 (germline): MDHEN, SYDVKM. The CDR3 has 11 amino acids. Trimming removed 6 bases from V and 9 bases from J, with 11 bases in between. The DNA for the CDR3 is TGTGCCAGCAGCACCAGGAACAAAGCTTTCTTT. Translation gives CASSTRNKAFF.

The chain combines TRBV7-8 with TRBJ1-2; D possibly corresponds to TRBD1 (5 bases). The CDR3 extends over 14 amino acids. Looked up from germline, CDR1 is SGHVS and CDR2 is FQNEAQ. V dropped 0 bases and J dropped 7 bases, with 12 bases sitting between them. The CDR3 reads CASSLAGEASGYTF. As DNA, the CDR3 is TGTGCCAGCAGCTTAGCAGGGGAAGCCTCTGGCTACACCTTC.

This chain links TRBV5-1 with TRBJ2-3; 8 bases fit TRBD1. V lost 0 bases to trimming and J lost 2 bases; unmatched junction nucleotides: 5. The CDR3 spans 16 residues. Germline V gene sequence: CDR1 SGHRS, CDR2 YFSETQ. CDR3 nucleotide sequence: TGCGCCAGCAGCTTGGATGGACAGGGTCCCACAGATACGCAGTATTTT. Amino acid sequence: CASSLDGQGPTDTQYF.

The gene calls are TRBV6-5 and TRBJ2-7; TRBD2 matches 12 bases. This CDR3 has 14 residues. CDR1 MNHEY and CDR2 SVGAGI come from the germline V gene. V gave up 6 bases and J gave up 9 bases; unmatched junction bases: 9. In DNA form, the CDR3 reads TGTGCCAGCAGGCGGACTAGCGGGGACGGGGTGCAGTACTTC. Translation: CASRRTSGDGVQYF.

This clone appeared a few times. The chain carries TRBV28 and TRBJ2-7, with D perhaps given as TRBD1 or TRBD2 (5 bases each). CDR1 is MDHEN, CDR2 SYDVKM, per germline. The CDR3 loop spans 12 amino acids. V gave up 5 bases and J gave up 4 bases, with 9 bases separating them. This CDR3 is CASSGTLYEQYF. CDR3 coding DNA: TGTGCCAGCAGTGGGACCCTTTACGAGCAGTACTTC.

A single count supports this clone. This rearrangement joins TRBV28 to TRBJ2-2; 11 bases match TRBD2. V was pared by 3 bases and J by 2 bases, with 5 bases of the junction left unmatched. The CDR3 has 17 residues. Germline CDR1 MDHEN, CDR2 SYDVKM. CDR3 sequence (DNA): TGTGCCAGCAGTTTTAAACTAGCGGGAGATAACACCGGGGAGCTGTTTTTT. Residues: CASSFKLAGDNTGELFF.

The rearrangement uses TRBV6-1 and TRBJ1-5, with 8 nucleotides matching TRBD1. Germline CDR1 MNHNS, CDR2 SASEGT. This CDR3 region has 16 residues. V lost 4 bases and J lost 1; bases outside the gene matches: 6. The CDR3 nucleotides are TGTGCCAGCAGTGTCAGGGGGCGCGTGAGCAATCAGCCCCAGCATTTT. Its translation: CASSVRGRVSNQPQHF.

This chain connects TRBV5-1 to TRBJ2-3; D is perhaps TRBD1 (6 bases). Germline V gene sequence: CDR1 SGHRS, CDR2 YFSETQ. This CDR3 region has 19 residues. V shed 4 bases and J shed 0 bases, with 24 bases lying between them. CDR3 in amino acids: CASSRPVRTGTQSTDTQYF. CDR3 in DNA: TGCGCCAGCAGCCGACCTGTGAGAACCGGGACACAGAGCACAGATACGCAGTATTTT.

This clone came up once. The chain couples TRBV5-1 to TRBJ1-1; no reliable D call. Trimming stripped 1 base from V and 1 base from J, with 5 bases between. The CDR3 is 13 residues long. CDR1 SGHRS and CDR2 YFSETQ come from the germline V gene. The CDR3 reads CASSLQANTEAFF. In nucleotides, the CDR3 is TGCGCCAGCAGCTTGCAGGCGAACACTGAAGCTTTCTTT.

The rearrangement links TRBV29-1 to TRBJ2-7, with D possibly TRBD2 on 5 matching bases. This CDR3 is built from 13 residues. Germline assignment: CDR1 SQVTM and CDR2 ANQGSEA. Trimming pared 8 bases from V and 0 bases from J, leaving 14 bases between. This CDR3 reads CSIRDYSSYEQYF. The DNA for the CDR3 is TGCAGCATCCGGGATTACAGCTCCTACGAGCAGTACTTC.

V is TRBV5-8 and J is TRBJ2-3; D unresolved. CDR3 length equals 15 residues. With 0 bases removed from V and 1 base from J, the gap between germline ends came to 9 bases. CDR1 SGHTS and CDR2 YDEGEE come from the germline V gene. The CDR3 DNA follows: TGTGCCAGCAGCTTGGCCGCAAGCGGCACAGATACGCAGTATTTT. Translation gives CASSLAASGTDTQYF.

Here the CDR3 reads CASSFRGQDYNEQFF. CDR3 bases: TGTGCCAGCAGTTTTCGGGGACAGGATTACAATGAGCAGTTCTTC. This sequence joins TRBV27 and TRBJ2-1; 8 nucleotides line up with TRBD1. Trimming took 3 bases from V and 4 from J; bases not matched to a gene: 5. The CDR3 runs 15 residues. Germline values: CDR1 MNHEY, CDR2 SMNVEV (reference sequence).

This clone turned up a few times. This chain uses TRBV27 with TRBJ2-7, with D unclear. Germline V gene lookup returns CDR1 MNHEY and CDR2 SMNVEV (reference sequence). This CDR3 has 13 amino acids. V dropped 4 bases and J dropped 5 bases, with 12 bases sitting between them. The CDR3 is CASSSPPPNEQYF. The CDR3 coding sequence is TGTGCCAGCAGTTCCCCTCCCCCGAACGAGCAGTACTTC.

CDR3 in amino acids: CASSYLGGGTEAFF. CDR3 nucleotide sequence: TGTGCCAGCAGTTACCTGGGAGGGGGCACTGAAGCTTTCTTT. The chain joins TRBV6-5 to TRBJ1-1, with D perhaps TRBD1 (6 bases). The CDR3 is 14 amino acids. CDR1 and CDR2 from the germline V gene are MNHEY and SVGAGI. The V and J ends lost 2 bases and 4 bases respectively, with 11 bases between them.

This chain joins TRBV28 and TRBJ2-5; 12 bases fit TRBD2. Germline CDR1 and CDR2: MDHEN and SYDVKM. This CDR3 has 16 amino acids. V gave up 5 bases and J gave up 7 bases; unmatched junction bases: 11. In nucleotides, the CDR3 is TGTGCCAGCAGTCCTAGCGGGAGGGCCGGGGCGGCGACCCAGTACTTC. Its translation is CASSPSGRAGAATQYF. Full variable domain (missing parts from reference TRBV28 and TRBJ2-5): DVKVTQSSRYLVKRTGEKVFLECVQDMDHENMFWYRQDPGLGLRLIYFSYDVKMKEKGDIPEGYSVSREKKERFSLILESASTNQTSMYLCASSPSGRAGAATQYFGPGTRLLVL.

The chain has TRBV2 and TRBJ1-2; D is uncertain. The CDR3 loop spans 12 amino acids. Germline CDR1 SNHLY, CDR2 FYNNEI. The ends were cut back, 6 bases at V and 8 bases at J, with 13 bases in the middle. The CDR3 DNA follows: TGTGCCAGCAGGGAGGCGGGTCGGGGCTACACCTTC. Its protein is CASREAGRGYTF. Full variable domain (outside the CDR3, taken from reference TRBV2 and TRBJ1-2): EPEVTQTPSHQVTQMGQEVILRCVPISNHLYFYWYRQILGQKVEFLVSFYNNEISEKSEIFDDQFSVERPDGSNFTLKIRSTKLEDSAMYFCASREAGRGYTFGSGTRLTVV.

This clone occurred once. The rearrangement uses TRBV11-2 and TRBJ1-1; unclear D gene. With 6 bases removed from V and 0 bases from J, the gap between germline ends came to 11 bases. Germline-derived CDR1 and CDR2 are SGHAT and FQNNGV. The CDR3 runs 14 residues. The CDR3 is CASRQVQVNTEAFF. For the CDR3, the DNA is TGTGCCAGCAGGCAGGTTCAGGTGAACACTGAAGCTTTCTTT.

V usage is TRBV5-1 and J usage is TRBJ2-6; the match to TRBD2 covers 7 bases. The ends lost 2 bases at V and 0 bases at J; junction bases unmatched: 20. Germline CDR1 reads SGHRS; CDR2 reads YFSETQ. The CDR3 spans 22 residues. Here the CDR3 DNA reads TGCGCCAGCAGCTTATCCCGAGGGGCTAGCGGCCCCCATGACTCTGGGGCCAACGTCCTGACTTTC. It codes for CASSLSRGASGPHDSGANVLTF.

The gene calls are TRBV13 and TRBJ1-1; TRBD1 is a possible D gene (5 bases). This CDR3 is 13 amino acids long. CDR1 is PRHDT, CDR2 FYEKMQ, per germline (reference sequence). V was cut by 5 bases and J by 4 bases, with 11 bases left in between. CDR3 nucleotides: TGTGCCAGCAGCCTCAGGGCGAGCACTGAAGCTTTCTTT. This translates into CASSLRASTEAFF.

This clone was counted a few times. V gene TRBV28 combines with J gene TRBJ1-3, with a possible D match to TRBD1 (5 bases). V lost 1 base and J lost 7, with 17 bases in between. Germline V CDR1 and CDR2: MDHEN, SYDVKM. The CDR3 has 16 residues. CDR3 sequence reads: CASSLSGTQSQNTIYF. The DNA of the CDR3 is TGTGCCAGCAGTTTATCGGGGACGCAATCGCAGAACACCATATATTTT.

This clone was recorded once. The genes are TRBV18 and TRBJ2-6, with D possibly being TRBD1 (5 bases). In germline, CDR1 is KGHSH, CDR2 LQKENI. The V end lost 3 bases, the J end lost 6 bases, and 12 bases lay between the germline ends. The CDR3 is 15 amino acids. The CDR3 DNA follows: TGTGCCAGCTCACCGACAGACTCTCTGGCCAACGTCCTGACTTTC. It is translated as CASSPTDSLANVLTF.

The rearrangement uses TRBV28 and TRBJ2-3; D unclear. The CDR3 length is 16 residues. The V and J ends lost 6 bases and 2 bases respectively, with 18 bases between them. In germline, CDR1 is MDHEN, CDR2 SYDVKM. The CDR3 loop reads CASRDPDLTTTDTQYF. The CDR3 bases are TGTGCCAGCAGAGACCCCGATCTGACCACCACAGATACGCAGTATTTT.

The V and J genes are TRBV9 and TRBJ2-1; tentative D call: TRBD2 (5 bases). The CDR3 is 15 residues long. V was clipped by 0 bases and J by 1 base, with 8 bases between them. From germline, CDR1 is SGDLS and CDR2 YYNGEE. This chain's CDR3 is CASSVDEGSYNEQFF. The CDR3 coding sequence is TGTGCCAGCAGCGTAGATGAGGGTTCCTACAATGAGCAGTTCTTC.

The J gene is TRBJ2-3, the V gene TRBV11-3, with a weak D call TRBD2 (6 bases). Germline CDR1 SGHNT, CDR2 YENEEA. The CDR3 has 14 residues. V was shortened by 8 bases and J by 2 bases, with 14 bases between the two germline ends. The CDR3 here is CASGRGGDTDTQYF. DNA for the CDR3: TGTGCCAGCGGACGCGGAGGGGACACAGATACGCAGTATTTT.

This clone was seen only a few times. This sequence joins TRBV27 and TRBJ2-3; TRBD1 might be the D (6 bases). Trimming shortened V by 6 bases and J by 6 bases, and 19 bases separated the two germline ends. This CDR3 is 15 amino acids long. CDR1 is MNHEY and CDR2 is SMNVEV in the germline V gene (reference sequence). The CDR3 region is CASRGEGHRPDTQYF. The CDR3 DNA reads as TGTGCCAGCAGGGGAGAGGGACACAGACCGGATACGCAGTATTTT.